The clone carrying this T cell receptor beta chain was recorded many times. The antigen is undetermined. This record comes from a study of T cell repertoires in cytomegalovirus infection. Findings and limits, study-wide: Carriers of CMV plus the relevant HLA were identified by cumulative public TCR beta family frequency.

TCRdb re-derived calls from the reads in MiXCR, one entry per CDR3 protein. This sample has some 600,000 distinct CDR3 sequences, with 20% to 25% found just once. Germline CDR1 SGHVS, CDR2 FNYEAQ. This CDR3 contains 16 residues. The junction had 5 bases not matched to a gene; V was cut back by 0 bases and J by 5 bases. The chain recombines TRBV7-6 with TRBJ2-1; 9 nucleotides line up with TRBD2. Input material: CD8+ T cells from PBMCs. This sequence was found in a human donor in good health (CMV status not recorded). Some clones in this sample may be carry-over from other donors' samples. The CDR3 DNA is TGTGCCAGCAGCTTAGCGATAGCGGGGGCCAACAATGAGCAGTTCTTC. Its protein product is CASSLAIAGANNEQFF.